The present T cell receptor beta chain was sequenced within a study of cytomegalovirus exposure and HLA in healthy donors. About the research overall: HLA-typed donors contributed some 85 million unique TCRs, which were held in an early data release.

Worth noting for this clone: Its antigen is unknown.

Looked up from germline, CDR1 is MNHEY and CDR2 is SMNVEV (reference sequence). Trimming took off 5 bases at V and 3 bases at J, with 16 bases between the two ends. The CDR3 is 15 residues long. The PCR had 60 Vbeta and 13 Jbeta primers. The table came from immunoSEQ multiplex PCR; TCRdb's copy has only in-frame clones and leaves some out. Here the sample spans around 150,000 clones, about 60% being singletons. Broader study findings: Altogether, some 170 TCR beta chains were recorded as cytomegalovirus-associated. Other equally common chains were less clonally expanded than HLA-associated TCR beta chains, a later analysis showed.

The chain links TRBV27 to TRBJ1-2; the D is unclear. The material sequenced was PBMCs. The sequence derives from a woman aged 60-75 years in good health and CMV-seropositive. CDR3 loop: CASSDRKRPDYGYTF. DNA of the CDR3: TGTGCCAGCAGTGACCGGAAGCGACCGGACTATGGCTACACCTTC.